This TCR beta chain appears in the sequencing data of a study of OX40 agonist ivuxolimab in advanced cancers. Study as a whole: Six ivuxolimab dose levels, 0.01 to 10 mg/kg, were given intravenously every 2 weeks. Study-wide findings and caveats: Clonal expansion among partial responders at 0.1-3.0 mg/kg ranked near the lowest. Doses of 0.1 to 3.0 mg/kg were accompanied by clonal expansion of CD4+ and CD8+ blood T cells by week 6.

Profiling relied on immunoSEQ multiplex PCR, and the TCRdb table lists in-frame clones only, not all of them. The sample holds about 45,000 clones, roughly 90% seen once. J was trimmed by 4 bases and V by 6 bases; bases with no gene match: 19. The length of the CDR3 is 18 residues. Germline CDR1 and CDR2: MNHEY and SMNVEV (reference sequence). Comments on this clone: Its antigen is not known.

This chain uses TRBV27 with TRBJ2-3; 7 positions agree with TRBD1. The sequencing here drew on CD4+ or CD8+ T cells sorted from blood, taken in a trial of the OX40 agonist ivuxolimab. This sequence originates from an adult with an advanced solid tumor such as melanoma, head and neck, liver or kidney cancer. The chain's CDR3 is CASRPTARGGIFADTQYF. The CDR3 nucleotides read TGTGCCAGCAGGCCGACAGCCCGAGGGGGCATTTTTGCAGATACGCAGTATTTT.